Given below is one T cell receptor beta chain in context. Its antigen is still unknown. Base qualities are not at hand, and no much larger clone is one base apart. Each PCR received spiked-in synthetic TCR analog templates so that absolute template abundance could be estimated from read counts. The immunoSEQ assay used bias-controlled V and J gene primers to amplify TCRbeta CDR3 regions from genomic DNA. Rearranged TCRbeta segments were sequenced at approximately 20X coverage. Regarding the original processing steps: Clustering was used to correct sequencing errors, and CDR3s were annotated against IMGT so that V, D and J genes could be assigned. Downstream analyses used only productive TCRbeta rearrangements and left out out-of-frame or stop-codon sequences. To compute clonality, Shannon entropy was normalized by the log of the number of unique productive sequences and then subtracted from one. Fisher's exact test with Benjamini-Hochberg correction, at a threshold of adjusted p below 0.01, was used to find clones that differed between time points or between blood and tumor. Imported from immuneACCESS, the table was reduced by TCRdb to in-frame sequences with V and J called. These copies leave out some clones; in studies compared against another copy, an unresolved V gene accounts for under half, and the cause of the remainder is not known. Clone size and the V and J calls come from that table; the DNA yielded D and trimming. A total of tens of thousands of clones appear in this sample, more than 70% of them only once. Jointly, the top ten make up roughly 3% of the sample.

The cohort comprised more than 25 patients with locally advanced or metastatic urothelial carcinoma treated at Memorial Sloan Kettering on a trial protocol. Peripheral blood mononuclear cells were collected pretreatment and during treatment, with between 1 and 8 total time points obtained per patient. The Qiagen DNeasy Blood extraction kit was used to purify genomic DNA from total PBMCs and tumor samples. PBMCs were collected pretreatment and during treatment, and were isolated and stored as previously described. The data originate from a study of PD-L1 blockade in urothelial cancer (dated by TCRdb to about 2017). For context, the study as a whole: Therapy was started at some point between 2012 and 2014 for all patients, and atezolizumab 1,200 mg was administered intravenously every 3 weeks. The study, an exploratory multi-omic analysis, examined somatic, immune and clinical correlates of response to PD-L1 blockade with atezolizumab in urothelial cancer. Patients had an ECOG performance status of 0 or 1 and had received between 0 and 3 prior chemotherapy regimens. About 85% of the 29 patients were identified as males with urothelial cancer of bladder origin, and a prior smoking history was reported by 18 of 29 patients. Blood samples were analyzed at 3 weeks after treatment start (second dose) and at 6 weeks after treatment start. Fewer than ten patients reached durable clinical benefit, while 20 patients did not. In the same patients, whole exome sequencing and RNA sequencing of pretreatment tumors were performed in addition to TCR sequencing. A median of 141,255 T cells and approximately 86,000 unique TCRs was obtained from blood samples, and a median clonality of approximately 0.086 was observed. Pretreatment tumor samples and matched peripheral blood, collected serially before and after atezolizumab treatment, underwent TCR sequencing. Durable clinical benefit meant progression-free survival longer than 6 months, and TCR features were also tested against progression-free and overall survival. Some 30 patients had pretreatment blood TCR-seq, some 25 had at least one posttreatment blood collection, and some 25 had tumor TCR-seq.

Study-wide conclusions, independent of this receptor: Small sample size (n of about 30) and many exploratory analyses mean the results are intended to be hypothesis-generating. A pretreatment peripheral blood TCR clonality below the median was linked to improved progression-free and overall survival. At 3 weeks after the start of treatment, tumor-associated TCR clones in peripheral blood had expanded more in patients with durable benefit (n ≈ 22, p = 0.022).

The sequences come from PBMCs, collected around atezolizumab (anti-PD-L1) treatment. This clonotype was sampled from a man between 45 and 60 years old with urothelial cancer.

The DNA sequence reads TGTGCCGAAAAGACTAGCGAGTCACAAGAGACCCAGTACTTC. Translated, this gives CAEKTSESQETQYF. This chain joins TRBV2 to TRBJ2-5; 8 bases in the junction line up with TRBD2. Germline trimming amounts to 11 bases on V and 2 bases on J, with 10 as the count of junction bases outside the gene matches. Per the germline V gene, SNHLY is the CDR1 and FYNNEI is the CDR2. The CDR3 starts with the cysteine, ends with the phenylalanine, and has 14 residues. The DNA shown is the 42-base CDR3, in frame from base 1.